This T cell receptor (beta chain) appears in the sequencing data of a study of blood T cell repertoires in COVID-19 (dated by TCRdb to between 2020 and 2021). Broadly, across the study: The collaborator samples originated in the United States, Italy and Spain and spanned the acute and convalescent phases of COVID-19. The prospective study material was composed of cDNA or gDNA derived from T cells, B-cell-depleted T cells, or PBMCs. The samples were drawn from the first 160 participants of the ongoing ImmuneRACE study and from 1,254 subjects provided by 6 global collaborators. Subjects who had been exposed to COVID-19, were actively infected with it, or had recovered from it provided the deeply sampled blood TCRbeta repertoires that made up the dataset. Where available, HLA class I and class II types were taken from metadata supplied by the sample provider and were not determined by assay-based typing. A de-identified subject ID, COVID-19 status, age in years and sex were almost always included in the sample metadata. The repertoires were made available in a free public database intended to serve as a resource for research on the immune response to SARS-CoV-2. Findings and caveats that apply to the study as a whole: The amount of clinical and demographic metadata varied by source and participant and was provided uncurated.

The germline V gene yields SGDLS for CDR1 and YYNGEE for CDR2. The CDR3 runs 17 residues from the cysteine to the phenylalanine. The DNA shown is the 51-base CDR3, in frame from base 1. V gives up 4 bases and J gives up 5 bases, and the segment between their germline ends measures 23 bases. As to this clone: Its target antigen remains unknown. Per-nucleotide qualities are absent, and no much larger clonotype sits a single base away.

The immunoSEQ Assay, a bias-controlled multiplex PCR, was used to amplify TCRbeta CDR3 regions from genomic DNA. Under the source paper's analysis protocol: Within the assay, amplification of reference gene primers was used to estimate how many nucleated cells each sample contained. To quantify the absolute abundance of each unique TCRbeta CDR3 rearrangement, sequence reads were collapsed and filtered. For each sample, productive Simpson clonality was calculated as the square root of Simpson's diversity index across productive rearrangements. As stored in TCRdb, this immuneACCESS dataset retains in-frame rearrangements with V and J assigned. A fraction of the clones does not appear; measured against another copy, unresolved V genes explain less than half of the discrepancy, and the remainder lacks a known reason. The V and J calls and clone size are taken from that table; D and trimming were inferred from the DNA. This sample gives 40,000 to 60,000 clones in total; 55% to 70% of them show up just once. The top ten constitute 8.8% of the sample.

The collaborating institutions used their own protocols to collect whole blood in K2EDTA tubes. For TCRbeta analysis, collaborator samples were shipped as frozen whole blood, as isolated PBMCs, or as DNA extracted from either sample type. Sequenced input: peripheral blood. The receptor comes from a woman aged 70-85 years with acute or convalescent COVID-19. Recombination joined TRBV9 with TRBJ2-3, and the D gene may be TRBD2, 6 bases matching. The nucleotides are TGTGCCAGCAGCCCAAGAGTGTGGGACTCGACACAAGATACGCAGTATTTT. The translation is CASSPRVWDSTQDTQYF. With the portions outside the CDR3 filled from the reference TRBV9 and TRBJ2-3 genes, the complete variable region becomes DSGVTQTPKHLITATGQRVTLRCSPRSGDLSVYWYQQSLDQGLQFLIQYYNGEERAKGNILERFSAQQFPDLHSELNLSSLELGDSALYFCASSPRVWDSTQDTQYFGPGTRLTVL.